This TCR beta chain stems from a study of T cell repertoires in cytomegalovirus infection. This clonotype was detected many times. Each CDR3 protein gets one entry after TCRdb re-called the reads with MiXCR. Here the sample spans 510,000 or so distinct CDR3 sequences, about 26% being singletons. The germline V and J ends were trimmed by 2 bases and 1 base, with 8 bases remaining between them. The CDR3 spans 14 residues. Germline assignment: CDR1 SGHTA and CDR2 FQGNSA. V gene TRBV7-2 combines with J gene TRBJ1-1, with D uncertain. Sequencing was performed on PBMCs. This clonotype originated in a human donor in good health (CMV status not recorded). Some clones in this sample may be carry-over from other donors' samples. DNA of the CDR3: TGTGCCAGCAGCTTACCCGGGCCGAACACTGAAGCTTTCTTT. Amino acid sequence: CASSLPGPNTEAFF.